These 22 T cell receptor beta chains originate from one sample sequenced in a study of Ad26.COV2.S vaccination and SARS-CoV-2 variants. Treatment of the sample: 19 received Ad26.COV2.S at low or high dose, single or two shots; about 5 received placebo; per-sample allocation not given. Following the first vaccine or placebo injection, samples were taken on day 63. Method: immunoSEQ multiplex PCR; TCRdb's copy keeps in-frame clones and lacks some. This sample carries a few hundred thousand clones, 85% to 90% of them seen once, and the ten largest clones take 3.6%. The sample in question was peripheral blood, obtained in a trial of Ad26.COV2.S vaccine versus placebo. Every receptor here comes from a person between 18 and 65 years old who received the Ad26.COV2.S COVID-19 vaccine or a placebo.

The gene calls are TRBV18 and TRBJ1-1; D may be TRBD1 (6 bases). Germline CDR1 reads KGHSH; CDR2 reads LQKENI. V gave up 2 bases and J gave up 2 bases, with 18 bases separating them. This CDR3 is built from 17 residues. This CDR3 is CASSPNPGDIGNTEAFF. The CDR3 nucleotides read TGTGCCAGCTCACCAAATCCGGGGGACATAGGTAACACTGAAGCTTTCTTT.

The rearrangement uses TRBV4-1 and TRBJ1-1, with D perhaps TRBD1 (5 bases). V lost 1 base, J lost 4 bases, and 10 bases lay in between. The CDR3 has 14 amino acids. Per the germline V gene, CDR1 is MGHRA and CDR2 is YSYEKL. The CDR3 DNA reads as TGCGCCAGCAGCCAAGTTGGGGGGGTCACTGAAGCTTTCTTT. Translating it yields CASSQVGGVTEAFF.

The chain employs TRBV2 and TRBJ2-7; TRBD2 is a possible D gene (6 bases). Germline CDR1 reads SNHLY; CDR2 reads FYNNEI. The CDR3 extends over 14 amino acids. Trimming took off 2 bases at V and 0 bases at J, with 8 bases between the two ends. In DNA, the CDR3 is TGTGCCAGCAGTGAATCGGGGGACTCCTACGAGCAGTACTTC. This encodes CASSESGDSYEQYF.

The CDR3 DNA is TGTGCCAGCAGCCCTTGGGGACAGGAAATCAATGAGCAGTTCTTC. Its translation is CASSPWGQEINEQFF. This chain connects TRBV11-2 to TRBJ2-1; 8 bases are shared with TRBD1. The CDR3 sequence is 15 residues long. Germline CDR1 and CDR2: SGHAT and FQNNGV. V gave up 5 bases and J gave up 6 bases; unmatched junction bases: 9.

The chain uses TRBV9 and TRBJ2-2, with TRBD2 as a possible D gene (6 bases). The CDR3 length is 16 residues. The V end lost 6 bases, the J end lost 0 bases, and 15 bases lay between the germline ends. Germline V gene sequence: CDR1 SGDLS, CDR2 YYNGEE. CDR3 sequence reads: CASTRWGETNTGELFF. The CDR3 bases are TGTGCCAGCACCCGGTGGGGGGAAACGAACACCGGGGAGCTGTTTTTT.

This chain uses TRBV5-1 with TRBJ1-1; D is unresolved. The CDR3 has 14 residues. The V and J ends lost 0 bases and 0 bases respectively, with 6 bases between them. Germline assignment: CDR1 SGHRS and CDR2 YFSETQ. CDR3 amino acids: CASSLETLNTEAFF. The CDR3 nucleotides read TGCGCCAGCAGCTTGGAGACTCTGAACACTGAAGCTTTCTTT. Based on the CDR3 plus reference TRBV5-1 and TRBJ1-1, the full variable domain is KAGVTQTPRYLIKTRGQQVTLSCSPISGHRSVSWYQQTPGQGLQFLFEYFSETQRNKGNFPGRFSGRQFSNSRSEMNVSTLELGDSALYLCASSLETLNTEAFFGQGTRLTVV.

V gene TRBV28 combines with J gene TRBJ1-2; D call uncertain. The germline gives CDR1 MDHEN, CDR2 SYDVKM. The CDR3 covers 13 residues. V was cut by 2 bases and J by 8 bases, with 12 bases left in between. For the CDR3, the DNA is TGTGCCAGCAGTTTAGCTCGCTGGAGGGGCTACACCTTC. This gives the protein CASSLARWRGYTF.

This rearrangement joins TRBV28 to TRBJ1-1; 7 nucleotides match TRBD1. With 6 bases clipped from V and 5 bases from J, the junction kept 6 bases outside the gene matches. This CDR3 has 13 residues. From germline, CDR1 is MDHEN and CDR2 SYDVKM. The CDR3 region has the DNA TGTGCCAGCAGGCACAGGGGTGGGACTGAAGCTTTCTTT. Protein: CASRHRGGTEAFF.

CDR3 region: CAITTSGGNNEQFF. CDR3 bases: TGTGCCATCACAACTAGCGGGGGTAACAATGAGCAGTTCTTC. The rearrangement joins TRBV10-3 to TRBJ2-1; 11 bases match TRBD2. With 7 bases clipped from V and 5 bases from J, the junction kept 4 bases outside the gene matches. This CDR3 comprises 14 residues. CDR1 and CDR2 from the germline V gene are ENHRY and SYGVKD.

V usage is TRBV6-5 and J usage is TRBJ2-5; 11 positions agree with TRBD2. The CDR3 sequence is 15 residues long. V shed 6 bases and J 3 bases; nucleotides not matched to a gene: 6. Germline assignment: CDR1 MNHEY and CDR2 SVGAGI. The CDR3 DNA sequence: TGTGCCAGCAGACCTAGCGGGGGGATCGAAGAGACCCAGTACTTC. This codes for CASRPSGGIEETQYF.

This sequence joins TRBV6-1 and TRBJ2-1; D not resolved. The CDR3 is made up of 14 amino acids. Trimming left V 0 bases short and J 4 bases short, with 7 bases between. The germline V gene has CDR1 MNHNS and CDR2 SASEGT. The CDR3 sequence: CASSEAYRYNEQFF. The CDR3 DNA reads as TGTGCCAGCAGTGAAGCTTACAGATACAATGAGCAGTTCTTC.

The chain is built from TRBV10-3 and TRBJ2-1, with a possible D match to TRBD2 (6 bases). The V gene lost 6 bases and the J gene lost 1 base, with 19 bases spanning the gap. Germline lookup yields CDR1 ENHRY and CDR2 SYGVKD. This CDR3 contains 17 residues. The CDR3 protein is CAIRTDGGGTSYNEQFF. As DNA, the CDR3 is TGTGCCATCAGGACCGACGGGGGTGGGACTTCCTACAATGAGCAGTTCTTC.

This sequence joins TRBV3-1 (or the pseudogene TRBV3-2) and TRBJ1-2, with 9 bases that match TRBD1. CDR3 length equals 12 residues. J lost 8 bases, V lost 8 bases, and 6 bases had no gene match. From germline, CDR1 is LGHDT and CDR2 YNNKEL (reference sequence). CDR3 protein: CASWDRVGGYTF. In DNA form, the CDR3 reads TGTGCCAGCTGGGACAGGGTGGGAGGCTACACCTTC.

This clone has only one observation. The chain couples TRBV28 to TRBJ2-7; D is uncertain. Trimming shortened V by 6 bases and J by 0 bases, and 9 bases separated the two germline ends. The CDR3 is 13 amino acids. The germline gives CDR1 MDHEN, CDR2 SYDVKM. The CDR3 here is CASSPMSSYEQYF. The DNA for the CDR3 is TGTGCCAGCAGCCCAATGAGCTCCTACGAGCAGTACTTC.

The V and J genes are TRBV7-8 and TRBJ2-5, with D perhaps matching TRBD2 (5 bases). Germline V gene lookup returns CDR1 SGHVS and CDR2 FQNEAQ. V lost 7 bases and J lost 2, with 14 bases in between. This CDR3 spans 14 amino acids. The CDR3 spells CASTKGLAQETQYF. The CDR3 DNA follows: TGTGCCAGCACCAAAGGACTCGCACAAGAGACCCAGTACTTC.

This clone was seen just once. The V call is TRBV11-2, the J call TRBJ1-1, with D unresolved. The CDR3 is made up of 14 amino acids. Germline V CDR1 and CDR2: SGHAT, FQNNGV. The germline V and J ends were trimmed by 0 bases and 1 base, with 6 bases remaining between them. The CDR3 DNA follows: TGTGCCAGCAGCTTAGATATCGCGAACACTGAAGCTTTCTTT. Encoded protein: CASSLDIANTEAFF.

The chain carries TRBV19 and TRBJ1-6; the D is unclear. Germline assignment: CDR1 LNHDA and CDR2 SQIVND (reference sequence). The CDR3 totals 18 residues. Trimming shortened V by 5 bases and J by 0 bases, and 17 bases separated the two germline ends. The CDR3: CASSSGLLLSSYNSPLHF. The CDR3 coding sequence is TGTGCCAGTAGTTCCGGACTCCTATTGAGCTCCTATAATTCACCCCTCCACTTT.

This chain connects TRBV5-1 to TRBJ2-5; D not certain. Germline V gives CDR1 SGHRS, CDR2 YFSETQ. The CDR3 has 11 residues. The ends were cut back, 6 bases at V and 5 bases at J, with 8 bases in the middle. In nucleotides, the CDR3 is TGCGCCAGCAAAGAGAGGGAGACCCAGTACTTC. It specifies CASKERETQYF.

V and J are TRBV7-3 and TRBJ2-2, with D unclear. The CDR3 is made up of 14 amino acids. Germline assignment: CDR1 SGHTA and CDR2 FQGTGA. V gave up 4 bases and J gave up 5 bases, with 11 bases separating them. The CDR3 bases are TGTGCCAGCAGCTCGTCCCTCGGAACCGGGGAGCTGTTTTTT. Translation gives CASSSSLGTGELFF.

The sample holds one count of this clone. The V call is TRBV5-4, the J call TRBJ1-1, with 8 bases that match TRBD1. The germline V gene encodes CDR1 SGHNT and CDR2 YYREEE (reference sequence). J lost 1 base, V lost 4 bases, and 3 bases had no gene match. The CDR3 spans 14 residues. CDR3 DNA: TGTGCCAGCAGCCGGACAGGGCAGAACACTGAAGCTTTCTTT. This gives the protein CASSRTGQNTEAFF.

This clone occurred once. This chain uses TRBV30 with TRBJ1-5, with D possibly matching TRBD1 (6 bases). Germline V gene lookup returns CDR1 GTSNPN and CDR2 SVGIG (reference sequence). There are 15 residues in the CDR3. The V end was cut by 2 bases, the J end by 3 bases, with 14 bases between. CDR3: CAWSRDTRPNQPQHF. In DNA form, the CDR3 reads TGTGCCTGGAGTAGGGACACGCGCCCCAATCAGCCCCAGCATTTT. The full variable domain, rest sourced from reference TRBV30 and TRBJ1-5, is SQTIHQWPATLVQPVGSPLSLECTVEGTSNPNLYWYRQAAGRGLQLLFYSVGIGQISSEVPQNLSASRPQDRQFILSSKKLLLSDSGFYLCAWSRDTRPNQPQHFGDGTRLSIL.

V and J are TRBV28 and TRBJ2-1; 7 nucleotides match TRBD2. CDR1 and CDR2 (germline): MDHEN, SYDVKM. The CDR3 totals 15 residues. V shed 3 bases and J 8 bases; nucleotides not matched to a gene: 10. CDR3: CASSFGQRGVYEQFF. CDR3 DNA sequence: TGTGCCAGCAGTTTCGGGCAGCGGGGAGTCTATGAGCAGTTCTTC.